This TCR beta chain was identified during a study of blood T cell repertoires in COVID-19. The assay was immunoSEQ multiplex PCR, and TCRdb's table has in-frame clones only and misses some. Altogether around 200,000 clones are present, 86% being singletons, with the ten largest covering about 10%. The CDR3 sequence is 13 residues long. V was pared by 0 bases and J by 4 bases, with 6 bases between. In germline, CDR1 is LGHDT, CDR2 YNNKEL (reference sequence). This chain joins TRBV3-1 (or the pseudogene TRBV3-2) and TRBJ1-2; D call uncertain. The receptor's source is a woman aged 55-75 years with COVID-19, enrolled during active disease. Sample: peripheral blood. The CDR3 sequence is CASSQEHRYGYTF. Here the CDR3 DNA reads TGTGCCAGCAGCCAAGAACACCGCTATGGCTACACCTTC.